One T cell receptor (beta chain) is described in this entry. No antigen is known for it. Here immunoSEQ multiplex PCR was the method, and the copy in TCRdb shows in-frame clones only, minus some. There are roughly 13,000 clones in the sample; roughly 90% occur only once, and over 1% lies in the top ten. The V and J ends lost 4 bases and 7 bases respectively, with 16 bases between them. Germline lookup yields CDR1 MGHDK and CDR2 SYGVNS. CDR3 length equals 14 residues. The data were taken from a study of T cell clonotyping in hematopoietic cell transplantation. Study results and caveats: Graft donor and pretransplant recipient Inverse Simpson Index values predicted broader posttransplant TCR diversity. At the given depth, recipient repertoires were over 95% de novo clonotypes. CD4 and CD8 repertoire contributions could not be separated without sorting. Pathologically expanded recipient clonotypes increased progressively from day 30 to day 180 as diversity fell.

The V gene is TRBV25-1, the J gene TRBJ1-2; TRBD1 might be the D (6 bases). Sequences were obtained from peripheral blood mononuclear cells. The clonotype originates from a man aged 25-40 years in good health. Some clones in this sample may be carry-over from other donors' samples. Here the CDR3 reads CASSALGQQGGYTF. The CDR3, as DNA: TGTGCCAGCAGTGCACTCGGACAGCAGGGTGGCTACACCTTC.